This T cell receptor (beta chain) was identified during a study of cytomegalovirus exposure and HLA in healthy donors. Study-level information: There were around 100 million unique TCR beta sequences, drawn from about 190 million T cells, in an earlier analysis. Study-wide points: A later analysis reported that several of the most significant clusters appeared to be linked to common viral pathogens, among them Epstein-Barr virus.

CDR1 LNHDA and CDR2 SQIVND come from the germline V gene (reference sequence). This CDR3 spans 13 amino acids. With 5 bases removed from V and 2 bases from J, the gap between germline ends came to 10 bases. Amplification used 60 Vbeta primers and 13 Jbeta primers. Repertoires were generated with immunoSEQ multiplex PCR, while TCRdb's copy carries only in-frame clones and drops some. The data contain 120,000 or so clones, approximately 75% of them singletons. Concerning this clone: As yet, its antigen is unknown.

The sequence came from a man aged 25 to 45 in good health and CMV-seronegative. Source material: PBMCs. The V gene is TRBV19, the J gene TRBJ2-7; D might be TRBD1 (6 bases). The CDR3 region is CASSLGQTYEQYF. CDR3 bases: TGTGCCAGTAGTCTCGGACAGACCTACGAGCAGTACTTC.